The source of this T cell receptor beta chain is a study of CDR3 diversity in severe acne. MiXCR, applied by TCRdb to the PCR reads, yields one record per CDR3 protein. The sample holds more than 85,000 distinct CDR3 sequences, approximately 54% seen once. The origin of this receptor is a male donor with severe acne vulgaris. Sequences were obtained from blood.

The CDR3 nucleotides read TGTGCCAGCAGTTTAGCGTTTGGGAGCTACGAGCAGTACTTC. Translated: CASSLAFGSYEQYF. The chain carries TRBV12-3 or TRBV12-4 and TRBJ2-7; D is perhaps TRBD2 (5 bases). The CDR3 consists of 14 residues. V shed 0 bases and J shed 3 bases, with 9 bases lying between them.